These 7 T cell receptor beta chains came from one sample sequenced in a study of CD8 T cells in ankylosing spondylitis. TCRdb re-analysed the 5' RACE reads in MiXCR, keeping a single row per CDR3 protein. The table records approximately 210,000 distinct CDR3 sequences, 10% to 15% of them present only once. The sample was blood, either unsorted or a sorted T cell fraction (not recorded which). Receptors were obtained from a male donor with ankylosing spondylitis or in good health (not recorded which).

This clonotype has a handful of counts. CDR3 amino acids: CASSPGGREYYEQYF. The CDR3 coding sequence is TGTGCCAGCAGCCCAGGGGGTAGGGAGTACTACGAGCAGTACTTC. The rearrangement links TRBV7-8 to TRBJ2-7, with 7 bases that match TRBD1. V trimming: 5 bases; J trimming: 3 bases; junction bases outside the gene matches: 10. CDR1 and CDR2 from the germline V gene are SGHVS and FQNEAQ. CDR3 length equals 15 residues.

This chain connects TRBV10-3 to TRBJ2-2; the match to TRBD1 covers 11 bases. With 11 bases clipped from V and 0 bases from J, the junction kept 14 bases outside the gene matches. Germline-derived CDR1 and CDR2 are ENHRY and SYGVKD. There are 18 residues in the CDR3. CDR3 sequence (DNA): TGTGCCGCCCTTCGGACAGGGGGCGGTCCGCCGAACACCGGGGAGCTGTTTTTT. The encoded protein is CAALRTGGGPPNTGELFF.

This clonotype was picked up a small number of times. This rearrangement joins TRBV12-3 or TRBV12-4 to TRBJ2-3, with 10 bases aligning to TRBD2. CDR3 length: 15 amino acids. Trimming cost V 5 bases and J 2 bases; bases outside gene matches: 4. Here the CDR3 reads CASSLTSGITDTQYF. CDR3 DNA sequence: TGTGCCAGCAGTCTAACTAGCGGGATCACAGATACGCAGTATTTT.

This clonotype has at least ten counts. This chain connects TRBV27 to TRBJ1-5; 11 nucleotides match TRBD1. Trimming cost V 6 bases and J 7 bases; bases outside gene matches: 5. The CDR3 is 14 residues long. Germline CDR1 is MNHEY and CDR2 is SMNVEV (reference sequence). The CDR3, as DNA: TGTGCCAGCAGCCGAGGGACAGGGGGACAGCCCCAGCATTTT. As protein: CASSRGTGGQPQHF.

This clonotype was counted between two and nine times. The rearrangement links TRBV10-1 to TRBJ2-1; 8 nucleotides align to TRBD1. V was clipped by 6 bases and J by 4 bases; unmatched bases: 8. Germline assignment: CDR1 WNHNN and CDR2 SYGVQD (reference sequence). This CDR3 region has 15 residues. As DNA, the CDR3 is TGCGCCAGCAGCGATCCGGGACAGGTGTACAATGAGCAGTTCTTC. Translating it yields CASSDPGQVYNEQFF.

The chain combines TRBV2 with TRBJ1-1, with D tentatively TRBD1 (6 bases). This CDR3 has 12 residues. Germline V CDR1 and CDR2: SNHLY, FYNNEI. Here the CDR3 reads CAMGGTNTEAFF. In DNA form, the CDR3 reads TGTGCGATGGGGGGCACCAACACTGAAGCTTTCTTT. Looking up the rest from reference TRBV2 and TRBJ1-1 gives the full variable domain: EPEVTQTPSHQVTQMGQEVILRCVPISNHLYFYWYRQILGQKVEFLVSFYNNEISEKSEIFDDQFSVERPDGSNFTLKIRSTKLEDSAMYFCAMGGTNTEAFFGQGTRLTVV.

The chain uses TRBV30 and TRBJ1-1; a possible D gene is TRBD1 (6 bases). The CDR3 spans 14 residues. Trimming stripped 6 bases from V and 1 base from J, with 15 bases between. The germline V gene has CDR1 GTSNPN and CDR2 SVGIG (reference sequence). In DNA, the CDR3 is TGTGCCTGCCCCCGGGGGGGCTCGAACACTGAAGCTTTCTTT. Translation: CACPRGGSNTEAFF.